These 28 T cell receptor beta chains were all obtained from the same sample, sequenced in a study of T cells after yellow fever vaccination. TCRdb re-called the 5' RACE reads with MiXCR, one entry per CDR3 protein. The profile shows 200,000 to 300,000 distinct CDR3 sequences, 10% to 15% of them singletons. Sequencing used CD4+ T cells sorted from PBMCs, obtained 45 days after the yellow fever booster vaccination. The receptors derive from a young man who received the YFV17D yellow fever vaccine.

The chain uses TRBV5-1 and TRBJ1-2; a weak D match, TRBD1 (5 bases). The CDR3 is 14 amino acids. V was trimmed by 0 bases and J by 5 bases, leaving 11 bases between them. Germline CDR1 reads SGHRS; CDR2 reads YFSETQ. The CDR3: CASSLGQGRYGYTF. The CDR3 bases are TGCGCCAGCAGCTTGGGGCAGGGCCGGTATGGCTACACCTTC.

This clonotype has more than one count but fewer than ten. CDR3 bases: TGTGCCAGCAGCTTGTCTCTCACTGGGGGCACCGGGGAGCTGTTTTTT. This translates into CASSLSLTGGTGELFF. The chain couples TRBV5-4 to TRBJ2-2; D could derive from TRBD1 or TRBD2 (5 bases each). The ends were cut back, 1 base at V and 4 bases at J, with 14 bases in the middle. Germline CDR1 reads SGHNT; CDR2 reads YYREEE (reference sequence). The CDR3 has 16 residues. The full variable domain, rest sourced from reference TRBV5-4 and TRBJ2-2, is ETGVTQSPTHLIKTRGQQVTLRCSSQSGHNTVSWYQQALGQGPQFIFQYYREEENGRGNFPPRFSGLQFPNYSSELNVNALELDDSALYLCASSLSLTGGTGELFFGEGSRLTVL.

This clonotype was detected only a few times. The chain joins TRBV5-1 to TRBJ2-2; TRBD2 matches 14 bases. Germline V gene sequence: CDR1 SGHRS, CDR2 YFSETQ. This CDR3 comprises 18 residues. Germline trimming cut 4 bases from V and 6 bases from J; bases unmatched to any gene: 11. The chain's CDR3 is CASSPRGLAGVVAGELFF. The CDR3 region has the DNA TGCGCCAGCAGCCCCCGGGGACTAGCGGGAGTAGTTGCCGGGGAGCTGTTTTTT.

This clonotype was picked up a small number of times. The chain combines TRBV12-5 with TRBJ2-5; D not certain. This CDR3 has 13 residues. CDR1 is LGHNT and CDR2 is FRNRAP in the germline V gene. V lost 2 bases, J lost 7 bases, and 11 bases lay in between. CDR3 nucleotide sequence: TGTGCTAGTGGTTTGTTCGCTGTCGGGACCCAGTACTTC. Encoded protein: CASGLFAVGTQYF.

This chain's CDR3 is CASSLDPGAENEQFF. The CDR3 DNA sequence: TGCGCCAGCAGCTTGGACCCGGGGGCGGAGAATGAGCAGTTCTTC. This chain joins TRBV5-1 and TRBJ2-1; D possibly matches TRBD1 or TRBD2 (6 bases each). This CDR3 is 15 amino acids long. Germline assignment: CDR1 SGHRS and CDR2 YFSETQ. V lost 0 bases to trimming and J lost 7 bases, with 14 bases between them.

This clonotype was counted between two and nine times. This chain connects TRBV10-3 to TRBJ2-3, with D possibly TRBD1 on 5 matching bases. In germline, CDR1 is ENHRY, CDR2 SYGVKD. V was trimmed by 8 bases and J by 2 bases, leaving 8 bases between them. The CDR3 has 12 residues. CDR3 DNA sequence: TGTGCCATCTGGGGCTCCACAGATACGCAGTATTTT. Protein: CAIWGSTDTQYF.

This clonotype was recorded once. A read error may be the cause here, since a much bigger clone is one base away. The CDR3 DNA follows: TGTGCCAGCAGCCCCCGACGACCGACTAGCTGGAGGTCCGATACGCAGTATTTT. Translation: CASSPRRPTSWRSDTQYF. This rearrangement joins TRBV7-8 to TRBJ2-3; 7 nucleotides agree with TRBD2. Trimming at V came to 5 bases and at J to 6 bases, leaving 20 bases not matched to a gene. CDR3 length equals 18 residues. Germline CDR1 and CDR2: SGHVS and FQNEAQ.

The chain uses TRBV10-1 and TRBJ2-5; D is undetermined. CDR3 length: 13 residues. Germline V gene data show CDR1 as WNHNN and CDR2 as SYGVQD (reference sequence). V was cut by 3 bases and J by 0 bases, with 5 bases left in between. CDR3 bases: TGCGCCAGCAGTGACCAGTACCAAGAGACCCAGTACTTC. Translated, it gives CASSDQYQETQYF.

This clonotype was found many times. This chain links TRBV5-1 with TRBJ2-2, with a tentative D call TRBD2 (5 bases). V was pared by 3 bases and J by 2 bases, with 11 bases between. Germline V lookup: CDR1 SGHRS, CDR2 YFSETQ. This CDR3 has 15 amino acids. The CDR3, as DNA: TGCGCCAGCAGCTCTCAGCCGGGAAACACCGGGGAGCTGTTTTTT. This sequence encodes CASSSQPGNTGELFF.

The chain carries TRBV5-1 and TRBJ1-4; D uncertain. V gave up 0 bases and J gave up 8 bases, with 14 bases separating them. The CDR3 spans 15 residues. CDR1 and CDR2 from the germline V gene are SGHRS and YFSETQ. The CDR3 DNA follows: TGCGCCAGCAGCTTGGGAGGCCAGCGGAGAGAAAAACTGTTTTTT. Protein sequence: CASSLGGQRREKLFF.

This clonotype was seen more than once but under ten times. The chain carries TRBV20-1 and TRBJ2-4; D is uncertain. Germline lookup yields CDR1 DFQATT and CDR2 SNEGSKA (reference sequence). With 6 bases removed from V and 0 bases from J, the gap between germline ends came to 12 bases. The CDR3 spans 14 residues. The CDR3 bases are TGCAGTGCCCCCGAGGCCCTAGCCAAAAACATTCAGTACTTC. It specifies CSAPEALAKNIQYF.

The J gene is TRBJ2-1, the V gene TRBV12-3 or TRBV12-4, with 7 nucleotides matching TRBD2. The CDR3 extends over 14 amino acids. With 6 bases clipped from V and 6 bases from J, the junction kept 8 bases outside the gene matches. CDR3 in DNA: TGTGCCAGCAGCAGAATAGCGGGTTCCAATGAGCAGTTCTTC. Translating it yields CASSRIAGSNEQFF.

The chain uses TRBV28 and TRBJ2-7; TRBD2 might be the D (6 bases). The CDR3 consists of 15 residues. V was pared by 6 bases and J by 0 bases, with 15 bases between. Germline CDR1 MDHEN, CDR2 SYDVKM. The CDR3 protein is CASRGAGSISYEQYF. The DNA of the CDR3 is TGTGCCAGCAGGGGAGCCGGGAGTATCTCCTACGAGCAGTACTTC.

DNA for the CDR3: TGCAGTGCTAGAGCGAGGGCGGTTGGGGCCAACGTCCTGACTTTC. Translating it yields CSARARAVGANVLTF. The chain links TRBV20-1 to TRBJ2-6; possibly TRBD2 for D (5 bases). This CDR3 spans 15 amino acids. Germline lookup yields CDR1 DFQATT and CDR2 SNEGSKA (reference sequence). The germline V and J ends were trimmed by 1 base and 3 bases, with 10 bases remaining between them.

The table lists this clonotype with a few counts. The V call is TRBV11-2, the J call TRBJ2-1; perhaps TRBD2 as D (7 bases). V was shortened by 4 bases and J by 4 bases, with 14 bases between the two germline ends. Germline V gives CDR1 SGHAT, CDR2 FQNNGV. The length of the CDR3 is 15 residues. The CDR3 spells CASSSWGGAYNEQFF. CDR3 nucleotide sequence: TGTGCCAGCAGCTCGTGGGGGGGGGCTTACAATGAGCAGTTCTTC.

In nucleotides, the CDR3 is TGCGCCACCAGATATAGCGCCAGTTCGAACACCGGGGAGCTGTTTTTT. This gives the protein CATRYSASSNTGELFF. The chain links TRBV5-1 to TRBJ2-2; tentative D call: TRBD2 (5 bases). Trimming cost V 9 bases and J 0 bases, with 18 bases left between them. CDR3 size: 16 residues. CDR1 is SGHRS, CDR2 YFSETQ, per germline.

The table lists this clonotype with a few counts. The J gene is TRBJ2-7, the V gene TRBV20-1; D gene ambiguous. Trimming stripped 2 bases from V and 6 bases from J, with 5 bases between. CDR1 and CDR2 from the germline V gene are DFQATT and SNEGSKA (reference sequence). The CDR3 sequence is 10 residues long. The DNA for the CDR3 is TGCAGTGCTAGAAGGGTCGAGCAGTACTTC. It translates to CSARRVEQYF.

A few counts support this clonotype. The chain uses TRBV29-1 and TRBJ2-1, with D uncertain. This CDR3 contains 14 residues. Germline assignment: CDR1 SQVTM and CDR2 ANQGSEA. V lost 4 bases to trimming and J lost 5 bases, with 15 bases between them. This chain's CDR3 is CSVGAARRNNEQFF. The CDR3 DNA follows: TGCAGCGTTGGTGCGGCACGTAGGAACAATGAGCAGTTCTTC.

The chain has TRBV30 and TRBJ2-7; D is ambiguous. The CDR3 extends over 15 amino acids. Germline values: CDR1 GTSNPN, CDR2 SVGIG (reference sequence). V was shortened by 0 bases and J by 7 bases, with 19 bases between the two germline ends. DNA of the CDR3: TGTGCCTGGAGTGTCCCTGGCGTCTTAACCGGAGAGCAGTACTTC. Translated, it gives CAWSVPGVLTGEQYF.

This sequence joins TRBV10-3 and TRBJ2-1; 10 positions match TRBD2. There are 17 residues in the CDR3. Germline assignment: CDR1 ENHRY and CDR2 SYGVKD. V shed 6 bases, J shed 7 bases, and the junction held 15 bases outside the gene matches. The CDR3 loop reads CAIRGEAGGPGGNEQFF. The CDR3 DNA is TGTGCCATCAGAGGGGAAGCGGGAGGGCCCGGAGGTAATGAGCAGTTCTTC.

Many counts were recorded for this clonotype. The chain employs TRBV9 and TRBJ2-1; 7 bases are a match to TRBD2. V lost 0 bases, J lost 12 bases, and 9 bases stayed unmatched. The CDR3 runs to 14 residues. From germline, CDR1 is SGDLS and CDR2 YYNGEE. CDR3: CASSVGPAGRGQFF. In DNA, the CDR3 is TGTGCCAGCAGCGTAGGCCCAGCGGGAAGGGGGCAGTTCTTC.

Only a few counts were recorded for this clonotype. V is TRBV7-2 and J is TRBJ2-1, with TRBD2 matching 11 bases. V was pared by 3 bases and J by 9 bases, with 7 bases of the junction left unmatched. Germline CDR1 is SGHTA and CDR2 is FQGNSA. This CDR3 is built from 15 residues. CDR3 protein: CASSFGLAGGAEQFF. CDR3 in DNA: TGTGCCAGCAGCTTCGGGCTAGCGGGAGGAGCTGAGCAGTTCTTC.

The chain has TRBV12-3 or TRBV12-4 and TRBJ2-7; D perhaps matches TRBD2 (6 bases). V lost 7 bases and J lost 5, with 15 bases in between. The CDR3 has 13 residues. The CDR3 nucleotides are TGTGCCAGCAAGGTTGCGGGAAGGAACGAGCAGTACTTC. Translation: CASKVAGRNEQYF.

This clonotype was counted a few times. V usage is TRBV12-3 or TRBV12-4 and J usage is TRBJ2-1; D is uncertain. CDR3 length: 11 residues. Trimming removed 5 bases from V and 6 bases from J, with 5 bases in between. The CDR3 spells CASSQLNEQFF. The CDR3 DNA sequence: TGTGCCAGCAGTCAACTCAATGAGCAGTTCTTC.

V is TRBV6-1 and J is TRBJ1-5; tentatively, D is TRBD1 (6 bases). CDR3 length: 13 amino acids. Per the germline V gene, CDR1 is MNHNS and CDR2 is SASEGT. V lost 6 bases and J 4 bases, leaving 10 bases between the germline ends. CDR3 nucleotide sequence: TGTGCCAGCAGGACCGACAGGAATCAGCCCCAGCATTTT. As protein: CASRTDRNQPQHF.

This clonotype came up a few times. The V and J genes are TRBV6-6 and TRBJ1-5; D may be TRBD1 (5 bases). CDR1 and CDR2 from the germline V gene are MNHNY and SVGAGI (reference sequence). The CDR3 runs to 13 residues. Trimming removed 7 bases from V and 7 bases from J, with 14 bases in between. CDR3 DNA: TGTGCCAGCACCTCCGGGGGGTTCCAGCCCCAGCATTTT. Translation gives CASTSGGFQPQHF.

This clonotype was counted many times. This rearrangement joins TRBV7-2 to TRBJ2-1; the D gene is possibly TRBD1 (5 bases). Trimming stripped 10 bases from V and 6 bases from J, with 19 bases between. The CDR3 loop spans 14 amino acids. Germline CDR1 SGHTA, CDR2 FQGNSA. The CDR3 here is CATSERRTGNEQFF. In DNA form, the CDR3 reads TGTGCCACAAGTGAAAGGAGAACAGGCAATGAGCAGTTCTTC.

This clonotype was counted a few times. J is TRBJ2-1 and V is TRBV18; D call uncertain. Trimming took off 5 bases at V and 10 bases at J, with 15 bases between the two ends. The CDR3 covers 13 residues. The germline gives CDR1 KGHSH, CDR2 LQKENI. The CDR3 sequence is CASSTSRTQEQFF. CDR3 nucleotides: TGTGCCAGCTCAACCAGCCGGACCCAAGAGCAGTTCTTC.